The T cell receptor beta chain under discussion was sequenced for a study of cytomegalovirus exposure and HLA in healthy donors. Looking at the study overall: Ancestry clustering placed roughly 86% of around 400 genotyped donors in the Caucasian-associated cluster. Whole-study findings and limits: Most TCR sequences were seen very rarely across donors, but some public TCRs occurred in many.

While unrecorded immune exposures were likely, the donors were nominally healthy when sampled. Per germline, CDR1 DFQATT and CDR2 SNEGSKA (reference sequence). V lost 3 bases, J lost 6 bases, and 6 bases lay in between. This CDR3 has 11 residues. PCR employed 60 Vbeta and 13 Jbeta primers. Assay: immunoSEQ multiplex PCR; the TCRdb copy retains only in-frame clones and omits some. Of about 65,000 clones listed, around 80% are singletons. A word on this clone: Its specificity is not known.

The sequencing input was PBMCs. This chain connects TRBV20-1 to TRBJ2-1; the D is unclear. The receptor was derived from a woman in her 30s in good health and CMV-seronegative. The CDR3 region is CSASSRNEQFF. DNA for the CDR3: TGCAGTGCTAGCTCCCGCAATGAGCAGTTCTTC.